What follows are 29 T cell receptor beta chains derived from one specimen sequenced in a study of T cells in Graves' hyperthyroidism and ophthalmopathy. RNA transcripts were the template for amplifying TCR beta CDR3 regions. HTBI primers were employed in a first-round RT-PCR of the TCR CDR3. Each CDR3 protein gets one entry after TCRdb re-called the multiplex PCR reads with MiXCR. The sample yields hundreds of thousands of distinct CDR3 sequences, around 16% seen once. The specimen was blood. The receptors come from a woman aged 30 to 39 with Graves' hyperthyroidism.

This clonotype was observed at least ten times. The rearrangement joins TRBV2 to TRBJ2-7; TRBD1 matches 9 bases. V was pared by 6 bases and J by 7 bases, with 7 bases of the junction left unmatched. Germline V gene data show CDR1 as SNHLY and CDR2 as FYNNEI. CDR3 size: 13 residues. CDR3: CASRPGTGKEQYF. In nucleotides, the CDR3 is TGTGCCAGCAGGCCCGGGACAGGGAAAGAGCAGTACTTC.

Concerning this clonotype: Possible read error: a much larger clone is one base away. The chain uses TRBV19 and TRBJ2-1; 10 bases line up with TRBD1. Germline CDR1 and CDR2: LNHDA and SQIVND (reference sequence). The CDR3 loop spans 13 amino acids. CDR3 amino acids: CTSRGTGDNEQFF. The CDR3 DNA reads TGTACCAGTAGGGGGACAGGGGACAATGAGCAGTTCTTC.

This clonotype appeared many times. This could be a read error, since a much larger clone is one nucleotide away. V usage is TRBV30 and J usage is TRBJ1-5, with 7 bases matching TRBD1. The length of the CDR3 is 13 residues. The germline CDR1 and CDR2 sequences are GTSNPN and SVGIG (reference sequence). V gave up 0 bases and J gave up 6 bases; unmatched junction bases: 2. For the CDR3, the DNA is TGTGCCTGGAGTGTACAGGGGAGTCAGCCCCAGCATTTT. It yields the protein CAWSVQGSQPQHF.

V is TRBV20-1 and J is TRBJ2-7; TRBD2 agrees at 11 bases. Per germline, CDR1 DFQATT and CDR2 SNEGSKA (reference sequence). V lost 0 bases, J lost 4 bases, and 5 bases stayed unmatched. The CDR3 covers 15 residues. The CDR3 reads CSAREGLAGGYEQYF. The CDR3 nucleotides read TGCAGTGCTAGAGAGGGCCTAGCGGGGGGATACGAGCAGTACTTC.

The table lists this clonotype with a few counts. The chain recombines TRBV12-3 or TRBV12-4 with TRBJ2-3; D gene unclear. Deletions cut 1 base from V and 5 bases from J, with 7 bases between. This CDR3 contains 13 residues. The CDR3 protein is CASSLGTLDTQYF. CDR3 coding DNA: TGTGCCAGCAGTTTAGGGACCCTAGATACGCAGTATTTT.

This CDR3 is CASTRPGTGYYNEQFF. The CDR3 region has the DNA TGTGCCAGCACAAGACCGGGGACAGGGTATTACAATGAGCAGTTCTTC. The chain is built from TRBV28 and TRBJ2-1; 9 bases align to TRBD1. Losses at the gene ends were 7 bases for V and 4 bases for J; bases not matched to a gene: 11. Per the germline V gene, CDR1 is MDHEN and CDR2 is SYDVKM. The CDR3 loop spans 16 amino acids.

V and J are TRBV9 and TRBJ2-1; the match to TRBD2 covers 10 bases. CDR1 is SGDLS and CDR2 is YYNGEE in the germline V gene. Germline trimming cut 7 bases from V and 9 bases from J; bases unmatched to any gene: 7. The CDR3 totals 13 residues. The CDR3 loop is CASSAGGPGEQFF. Here the CDR3 DNA reads TGTGCCAGCTCAGCGGGAGGGCCGGGTGAGCAGTTCTTC. Using reference TRBV9 and TRBJ2-1 for the parts outside the CDR3, the full variable domain is DSGVTQTPKHLITATGQRVTLRCSPRSGDLSVYWYQQSLDQGLQFLIQYYNGEERAKGNILERFSAQQFPDLHSELNLSSLELGDSALYFCASSAGGPGEQFFGPGTRLTVL.

This clonotype has a count of ten or more. The chain employs TRBV11-3 and TRBJ2-1, with 9 bases identical to TRBD2. V dropped 5 bases and J dropped 11; count of bases not matched to a gene: 10. Germline V gene sequence: CDR1 SGHNT, CDR2 YENEEA. CDR3 length: 14 amino acids. The CDR3 sequence: CASSAHALAGQQFF. CDR3 coding DNA: TGTGCCAGCAGCGCTCATGCCCTAGCGGGGCAGCAGTTCTTC.

The sample holds many counts of this clonotype. The V call is TRBV6-2 or TRBV6-3, the J call TRBJ2-1, with 10 bases matching TRBD2. The V gene end was trimmed by 5 bases and the J gene end by 7 bases; junction bases not matched to a gene: 23. The germline gives CDR1 MNHEY, CDR2 SVGEGT. CDR3 length: 20 amino acids. The CDR3: CASSEESPKSLAGVWNEQFF. As DNA, the CDR3 is TGTGCCAGCAGTGAGGAGTCCCCCAAAAGTCTAGCGGGAGTGTGGAATGAGCAGTTCTTC.

This clonotype was seen ten or more times. The rearrangement joins TRBV6-6 to TRBJ2-2, with D uncertain. The V end lost 2 bases, the J end lost 5 bases, and 6 bases lay between the germline ends. CDR1 is MNHNY and CDR2 is SVGAGI in the germline V gene (reference sequence). The CDR3 is made up of 13 amino acids. CDR3 DNA: TGTGCCAGCAGTTACGTGTCGACCGGGGAGCTGTTTTTT. This codes for CASSYVSTGELFF.

A word on this clonotype: A read error may be the cause here, since a much bigger clone is one base away. This chain joins TRBV7-2 and TRBJ2-7, with TRBD1 as a possible D gene (5 bases). Germline CDR1 and CDR2: SGHTA and FQGNSA. The CDR3 has 16 residues. V shed 6 bases and J shed 2 bases, with 20 bases lying between them. The CDR3 is CASRPDGAGWAYEQYF. Written as DNA, the CDR3 is TGTGCCAGCAGGCCTGATGGGGCAGGGTGGGCCTACGAGCAGTACTTC.

The chain uses TRBV28 and TRBJ2-2; D remains unclear. CDR1 and CDR2 (germline): MDHEN, SYDVKM. The CDR3 covers 14 residues. The V and J ends lost 3 bases and 3 bases respectively, with 8 bases between them. The CDR3 reads CASSFGGDTGELFF. As DNA, the CDR3 is TGTGCCAGCAGTTTCGGTGGCGACACCGGGGAGCTGTTTTTT.

This clonotype occurred a few times. This chain uses TRBV3-1 with TRBJ2-4; maybe TRBD2 (6 bases). CDR3 length equals 14 residues. V lost 4 bases to trimming and J lost 9 bases, with 16 bases between them. In germline, CDR1 is LGHDT, CDR2 YNNKEL (reference sequence). The CDR3 region is CASSLQPGGSIQYF. In nucleotides, the CDR3 is TGTGCCAGCAGCCTACAACCCGGGGGTAGCATTCAGTACTTC.

The chain carries TRBV20-1 and TRBJ2-7, with 8 bases identical to TRBD2. The ends lost 1 base at V and 1 base at J; junction bases unmatched: 6. The CDR3 spans 15 residues. Germline lookup yields CDR1 DFQATT and CDR2 SNEGSKA (reference sequence). CDR3 loop: CSARGRGGRSYEQYF. The CDR3 nucleotides read TGCAGTGCTAGAGGAAGGGGCGGGAGGTCCTACGAGCAGTACTTC.

The chain has TRBV20-1 and TRBJ2-4; 12 bases map to TRBD2. The J segment lost 4 bases and the V segment lost 0 bases, leaving 7 bases of the junction unmatched. Germline CDR1 and CDR2: DFQATT and SNEGSKA (reference sequence). This CDR3 contains 17 residues. The DNA for the CDR3 is TGCAGTGCTAGAGATCGGCTAGCGGGAGGGTCAAAAAACATTCAGTACTTC. Its translation is CSARDRLAGGSKNIQYF.

CDR3 region: CASSLTGGYGKPQHF. The DNA of the CDR3 is TGTGCCAGCAGCTTAACGGGGGGTTATGGGAAGCCCCAGCATTTT. This chain connects TRBV7-2 to TRBJ1-5; possible D gene TRBD1, 5 bases. Trimming removed 2 bases at V and 8 bases at J, with 16 bases between. CDR1 is SGHTA and CDR2 is FQGNSA in the germline V gene. The CDR3 runs to 15 residues.

The chain has TRBV24-1 and TRBJ2-3; 12 bases fit TRBD1. This CDR3 contains 17 residues. Germline V gene sequence: CDR1 KGHDR, CDR2 SFDVKD. V lost 3 bases, J lost 7 bases, and 10 bases stayed unmatched. CDR3 in DNA: TGTGCCACCAGTGATGTTACCGGGACAGGGGGCGAGAATACGCAGTATTTT. This codes for CATSDVTGTGGENTQYF.

This clonotype has at least ten counts. The V gene is TRBV3-1, the J gene TRBJ2-5; TRBD1 matches 7 bases. The CDR3 runs to 14 residues. V shed 4 bases and J 2 bases; nucleotides not matched to a gene: 4. From germline, CDR1 is LGHDT and CDR2 YNNKEL (reference sequence). CDR3: CASSRSTGQETQYF. As DNA, the CDR3 is TGTGCCAGCAGCCGATCGACAGGGCAAGAGACCCAGTACTTC.

This clonotype was detected a few times. CDR3: CASSQDRRSTGELFF. CDR3 sequence (DNA): TGTGCCAGCAGCCAAGATAGGAGGAGCACCGGGGAGCTGTTTTTT. J is TRBJ2-2 and V is TRBV4-2, with a weak D call TRBD2 (5 bases). Germline assignment: CDR1 LGHNA and CDR2 YNFKEQ. This CDR3 region has 15 residues. The V end was cut by 0 bases, the J end by 4 bases, with 9 bases between.

The chain has TRBV28 and TRBJ2-2; the match to TRBD2 covers 9 bases. The junction had 16 bases not matched to a gene; V was cut back by 3 bases and J by 5 bases. Looked up from germline, CDR1 is MDHEN and CDR2 is SYDVKM. The CDR3 contains 19 residues. For the CDR3, the DNA is TGTGCCAGCAGTTTGGGTGGAGTAGCGGGAGAATTAGTAACCGGGGAGCTGTTTTTT. Translation gives CASSLGGVAGELVTGELFF.

The gene calls are TRBV5-8 and TRBJ2-2; 10 nucleotides line up with TRBD2. Germline trimming cut 4 bases from V and 1 base from J; bases unmatched to any gene: 4. CDR1 is SGHTS and CDR2 is YDEGEE in the germline V gene. This CDR3 comprises 16 residues. CDR3 in amino acids: CASSPGLARNTGELFF. The CDR3 nucleotides are TGTGCCAGCAGCCCGGGACTAGCGAGGAACACCGGGGAGCTGTTTTTT.

This clonotype has at least ten counts. J is TRBJ1-5 and V is TRBV28; 7 bases align to TRBD1. The ends lost 6 bases at V and 1 base at J; junction bases unmatched: 12. Germline V gene lookup returns CDR1 MDHEN and CDR2 SYDVKM. The CDR3 is 17 amino acids. This chain's CDR3 is CASRLDRAVRSNQPQHF. CDR3 sequence (DNA): TGTGCCAGCAGGTTAGACAGGGCGGTTCGAAGCAATCAGCCCCAGCATTTT.

This clonotype was recorded at least ten times. The chain carries TRBV19 and TRBJ1-1, with D possibly being TRBD1 (6 bases). Germline V gene lookup returns CDR1 LNHDA and CDR2 SQIVND (reference sequence). The CDR3 sequence is 16 residues long. Trimming left V 4 bases short and J 3 bases short, with 18 bases between. In nucleotides, the CDR3 is TGTGCCAGTAGTAAAGGGGGACTGAAGATGGACACTGAAGCTTTCTTT. Translating gives CASSKGGLKMDTEAFF.

This clonotype was recorded at least ten times. The CDR3 loop reads CASSLPGSGYTQYF. CDR3 in DNA: TGTGCCAGCAGCTTGCCGGGAAGTGGTTATACGCAGTATTTT. This sequence joins TRBV5-5 and TRBJ2-3; a weak D match, TRBD2 (5 bases). This CDR3 comprises 14 residues. Germline CDR1 SGHKS, CDR2 YYEKEE (reference sequence). The germline V and J ends were trimmed by 1 base and 7 bases, with 13 bases remaining between them.

This clonotype has just a few counts. The chain carries TRBV2 and TRBJ2-5, with no clear D. In germline, CDR1 is SNHLY, CDR2 FYNNEI. V lost 7 bases to trimming and J lost 4 bases, with 4 bases between them. CDR3 length: 10 amino acids. The CDR3 loop is CASNSETQYF. DNA for the CDR3: TGTGCCAGCAACTCAGAGACCCAGTACTTC.

In its sample, this clonotype was seen many times. The chain has TRBV29-1 and TRBJ1-1, with D unresolved. The CDR3 sequence is 14 residues long. CDR1 is SQVTM, CDR2 ANQGSEA, per germline. With 5 bases removed from V and 1 base from J, the gap between germline ends came to 14 bases. The CDR3 is CSVSGGPPNTEAFF. The CDR3 region has the DNA TGCAGCGTTTCCGGAGGGCCCCCGAACACTGAAGCTTTCTTT. Full variable domain (missing parts from reference TRBV29-1 and TRBJ1-1): SAVISQKPSRDICQRGTSLTIQCQVDSQVTMMFWYRQQPGQSLTLIATANQGSEATYESGFVIDKFPISRPNLTFSTLTVSNMSPEDSSIYLCSVSGGPPNTEAFFGQGTRLTVV.

This clonotype occurred many times. The chain employs TRBV25-1 and TRBJ2-3, with D hard to call. The germline V and J ends were trimmed by 5 bases and 8 bases, with 11 bases remaining between them. The germline V gene has CDR1 MGHDK and CDR2 SYGVNS. The CDR3 runs 12 residues. The CDR3 here is CASSTSEATQYF. DNA for the CDR3: TGTGCCAGCAGTACCTCAGAGGCTACGCAGTATTTT.

This clonotype occurred a few times. This sequence joins TRBV10-3 and TRBJ2-1; TRBD2 matches 8 bases. Germline CDR1 is ENHRY and CDR2 is SYGVKD. V lost 8 bases to trimming and J lost 4 bases; unmatched junction nucleotides: 7. This CDR3 has 14 amino acids. The CDR3 region has the DNA TGTGCCATCGGACCGGGGGGGAATTACAATGAGCAGTTCTTC. It codes for CAIGPGGNYNEQFF.

The sample holds a few counts of this clonotype. This chain connects TRBV13 to TRBJ2-5; 16 bases fit TRBD2. CDR1 is PRHDT, CDR2 FYEKMQ, per germline (reference sequence). V lost 4 bases and J lost 3; bases outside the gene matches: 8. The CDR3 has 18 amino acids. For the CDR3, the DNA is TGTGCCAGCAGCTCCGCGGGACTAGCGGGAGGGCCGGAAGAGACCCAGTACTTC. Its translation is CASSSAGLAGGPEETQYF.